Listed below are T cell receptor beta chains from one sample, sequenced in a study of cytomegalovirus exposure and HLA in healthy donors. TCRdb keeps only in-frame clones here, not all; method: immunoSEQ multiplex PCR. This sample has about 120,000 clones, with over 9.5% found just once. Material: PBMCs. The receptors originated from a woman aged 18-29 years in good health and CMV-seropositive. The CDR3 runs from the conserved cysteine through the conserved F or W. Each record gives: D gene, CDR3 length, clone size, V gene, J gene, CDR3 protein, CDR3 DNA. A D gene is named only where the DNA matches it firmly. Size values are once, few and many counts, or a class for expanded clones, and some rows have none.

TRBD2	16	few	TRBV27	TRBJ2-7	CASSRPMTSGSYEQYF	TGTGCCAGCAGCCGACCCATGACTAGCGGCTCCTACGAGCAGTACTTC
TRBD1	16	NA	TRBV5-1	TRBJ2-5	CASSLTGQGVRETQYF	TGCGCCAGCAGTCTTACCGGACAGGGGGTAAGGGAGACCCAGTACTTC
NA	13	NA	TRBV9	TRBJ1-2	CASSPGPEYGYTF	TGTGCCAGCAGCCCAGGCCCCGAGTATGGCTACACCTTC
NA	15	NA	TRBV6-5	TRBJ2-2	CASIRGGGSTGELFF	TGTGCCAGCATTCGGGGTGGAGGGAGTACCGGGGAGCTGTTTTTT
NA	16	few	TRBV4-1	TRBJ1-4	CASSQVVVRGDEKLFF	TGCGCCAGCAGCCAAGTGGTTGTCCGGGGGGATGAAAAACTGTTTTTT
NA	16	few	TRBV4-2	TRBJ2-5	CASSPNGGALAETQYF	TGTGCCAGCAGCCCTAACGGCGGGGCTCTCGCGGAGACCCAGTACTTC
NA	18	few	TRBV5-1	TRBJ2-6	CASSLTTGHISGANVLTF	TGCGCCAGCAGCCTGACTACCGGCCATATCTCTGGGGCCAACGTCCTGACTTTC
NA	13	NA	TRBV7-6	TRBJ2-5	CASSPGQVETQYF	TGTGCCAGCAGCCCCGGACAAGTAGAGACCCAGTACTTC
NA	10	NA	TRBV30	TRBJ1-2	CAWNLYGYTF	TGTGCCTGGAATCTGTATGGCTACACCTTC
TRBD2	16	few	TRBV5-5	TRBJ2-7	CASSLLAGGPAYEQYF	TGTGCCAGCAGCTTGCTAGCGGGAGGACCAGCCTACGAGCAGTACTTC
NA	15	NA	TRBV4-1	TRBJ2-7	CASSLQDYSPYEQYF	TGCGCCAGCAGCCTACAGGATTATTCCCCCTACGAGCAGTACTTC
TRBD2	18	NA	TRBV28	TRBJ2-5	CASSSGGAPGLAGETQYF	TGTGCCAGCAGTTCGGGAGGGGCACCGGGACTAGCGGGAGAGACCCAGTACTTC
NA	16	NA	TRBV4-1	TRBJ1-2	CASSQTTGLTDYGYTF	TGCGCCAGCAGCCAGACTACCGGACTAACCGACTATGGCTACACCTTC
TRBD2	15	few	TRBV18	TRBJ2-3	CASSPTGRWGDTQYF	TGTGCCAGCTCACCAACCGGGAGGTGGGGAGATACGCAGTATTTT
NA	16	few	TRBV7-9	TRBJ1-2	CASQRGDHPLNYGYTF	TGTGCCTCCCAACGCGGGGATCATCCCCTTAACTATGGCTACACCTTC
NA	14	NA	TRBV21-1	TRBJ2-7	CASNRRERTYEQYF	TGTGCCAGCAATAGACGGGAGCGGACCTACGAGCAGTACTTC
TRBD1	16	few	TRBV6-1	TRBJ2-7	CASSDGRGPLMTEQYF	TGTGCCAGCAGTGACGGAAGGGGGCCACTAATGACCGAGCAGTACTTC
NA	16	NA	TRBV7-2	TRBJ2-1	CASSLVGTPTNNEQFF	TGTGCCAGCAGCTTAGTCGGGACACCTACCAACAATGAGCAGTTCTTC
NA	16	NA	TRBV27	TRBJ2-7	CASKPGLYDSSYEQYF	TGTGCCAGCAAACCGGGACTTTATGACAGCTCCTACGAGCAGTACTTC
TRBD1	16	few	TRBV5-6	TRBJ1-1	CASSQPPTGDGTEAFF	TGTGCCAGCAGCCAACCACCTACAGGGGATGGCACTGAAGCTTTCTTT
TRBD1	13	NA	TRBV29-1	TRBJ1-2	CSVAGTGGSGYTF	TGCAGCGTAGCCGGGACAGGGGGTAGTGGCTACACCTTT
NA	16	few	TRBV5-1	TRBJ1-3	CASSERQTASGNTIYF	TGCGCCAGCAGCGAAAGACAGACCGCCTCTGGAAACACCATATATTTT
NA	14	few	TRBV28	TRBJ1-2	CASRYRVGNYGYTF	TGTGCCAGCCGCTACAGGGTGGGAAACTATGGCTACACCTTC
NA	21	NA	TRBV7-6	TRBJ2-5	CASSLQGGGYRTSGGQETQYF	TGTGCCAGCAGCTTACAGGGGGGAGGGTATAGAACTAGCGGAGGACAAGAGACCCAGTACTTC
TRBD2	17	few	TRBV7-6	TRBJ2-2	CASSYGTSGPLAGELFF	TGTGCCAGCAGCTACGGGACTAGCGGGCCCCTTGCCGGGGAGCTGTTTTTT
TRBD2	13	NA	TRBV2	TRBJ2-7	CASWGGDSYEQYF	TGTGCCAGCTGGGGGGGGGATTCCTACGAGCAGTACTTC
TRBD2	15	few	TRBV28	TRBJ2-1	CASGLTSGSYNEQFF	TGTGCCAGCGGCTTAACTAGCGGGAGCTACAATGAGCAGTTCTTC
NA	16	NA	TRBV6-4	TRBJ1-5	CASKNGWRQDNQPQHF	TGTGCCAGCAAAAACGGGTGGAGGCAGGACAATCAGCCCCAGCATTTT